The 5 T cell receptor beta chains below were found in one sample sequenced in a study of shared T cell receptors in the human thymus. TCRdb keeps only in-frame clones here, not all; method: immunoSEQ multiplex PCR. Here the sample spans 500,000 to 550,000 clones, 75% to 80% being singletons. Another study also made use of these data, one on human thymus T cells.

What was sequenced was thymocytes. The receptors were sampled from a boy in the first two years of life with a congenital heart defect.

The chain recombines TRBV5-6 with TRBJ1-4; 9 bases fit TRBD1. The V segment lost 0 bases and the J segment 8 bases; nucleotides outside the gene matches: 11. The CDR3 totals 17 residues. Germline CDR1 reads SGHDT; CDR2 reads YYEEEE. Here the CDR3 reads CASSLGSGTGLVEKLFF. The CDR3 bases are TGTGCCAGCAGCTTGGGTTCCGGGACAGGGTTGGTAGAAAAACTGTTTTTT.

V and J are TRBV6-4 and TRBJ2-3; a weak D match, TRBD2 (5 bases). CDR3 length equals 15 residues. Trimming removed 8 bases from V and 3 bases from J, with 18 bases in between. Germline loops: CDR1 MRHNA, CDR2 SNTAGT. This CDR3 reads CASSSRGSGTDTQYF. The CDR3 nucleotides are TGTGCCAGCTCCTCGCGAGGGAGTGGGACAGATACGCAGTATTTT.

The rearrangement links TRBV5-4 to TRBJ2-7, with 14 bases matching TRBD2. The V gene's germline CDR1 is SGHNT and CDR2 YYREEE (reference sequence). V trimming: 4 bases; J trimming: 6 bases; junction bases outside the gene matches: 3. The CDR3 extends over 14 amino acids. CDR3: CASSPGLAGAEQYF. In nucleotides, the CDR3 is TGTGCCAGCAGCCCGGGACTAGCGGGAGCCGAGCAGTACTTC.

The rearrangement joins TRBV9 to TRBJ1-2; 9 nucleotides align to TRBD1. J gave up 4 bases and V 2 bases, and 6 bases lay outside the gene matches. Germline assignment: CDR1 SGDLS and CDR2 YYNGEE. This CDR3 comprises 15 residues. The CDR3 coding sequence is TGTGCCAGCAGCGTTGGGCGACAGGGGGGCTATGGCTACACCTTC. Protein: CASSVGRQGGYGYTF.

The chain recombines TRBV28 with TRBJ1-2; D is unclear. There are 14 residues in the CDR3. Trimming pared 5 bases from V and 3 bases from J, leaving 13 bases between. Germline CDR1 and CDR2: MDHEN and SYDVKM. The CDR3 sequence is CASSPEGSYYGYTF. DNA of the CDR3: TGTGCCAGCAGTCCCGAGGGCAGCTACTATGGCTACACCTTC.